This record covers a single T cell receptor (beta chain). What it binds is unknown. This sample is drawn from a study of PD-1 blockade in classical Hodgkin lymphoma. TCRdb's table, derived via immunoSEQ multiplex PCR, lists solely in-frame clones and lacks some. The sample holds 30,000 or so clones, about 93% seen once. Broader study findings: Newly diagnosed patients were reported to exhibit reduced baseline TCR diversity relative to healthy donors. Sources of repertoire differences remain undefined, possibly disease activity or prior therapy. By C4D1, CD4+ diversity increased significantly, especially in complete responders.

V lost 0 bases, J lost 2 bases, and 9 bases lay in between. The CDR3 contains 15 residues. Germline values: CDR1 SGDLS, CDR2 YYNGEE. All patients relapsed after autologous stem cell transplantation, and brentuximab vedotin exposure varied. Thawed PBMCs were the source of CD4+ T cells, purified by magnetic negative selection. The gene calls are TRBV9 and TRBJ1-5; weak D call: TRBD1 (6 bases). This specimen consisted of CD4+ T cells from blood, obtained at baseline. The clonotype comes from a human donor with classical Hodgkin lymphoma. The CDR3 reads CASSVGAGGNQPQHF. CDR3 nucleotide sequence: TGTGCCAGCAGCGTAGGAGCAGGGGGCAATCAGCCCCAGCATTTT.